This section outlines one T cell receptor (beta chain) sequence together with its context. Its matching antigen is unknown. Generation of cDNA took place in eight separate reactions per sample. Reprocessing the 5' RACE reads, TCRdb reports a single entry for every CDR3 protein and omits DNA. The sample's table shows some 160,000 distinct CDR3 sequences. This entry belongs to a study of monozygotic twins with inflammatory bowel disease. Study-wide points: Clonotypes shared with others were fewer in IBD patients than in healthy twins, especially with disease activity.

The CDR3 consists of 15 residues. Germline values: CDR1 SGHTA, CDR2 FQGNSA. Sequenced input: blood. The TCR was taken from a human donor with ulcerative colitis or Crohn's disease, or a healthy co-twin of an affected twin (not recorded which). The chain couples TRBV7-2 to TRBJ2-2; TCRdb proposes TRBD2, but this gene call is untestable without DNA. The CDR3 loop reads CASSGLAGVGGELFF.